This T cell receptor beta chain was found in a study of T cell changes during pregnancy in multiple sclerosis. Here immunoSEQ multiplex PCR was the method, and the copy in TCRdb shows in-frame clones only, minus some. The data contain about 130,000 clones, roughly 95% of them singletons. Trimming took off 8 bases at V and 2 bases at J, with 17 bases between the two ends. Germline loops: CDR1 SNHLY, CDR2 FYNNEI. The CDR3 is 15 residues long. The TCR sequence derives from a female donor with multiple sclerosis, enrolled in a pregnancy study. Sample: peripheral blood, taken after pregnancy. The gene calls are TRBV2 and TRBJ2-3, with a possible D match to TRBD1 (5 bases). The chain's CDR3 is CASGLIQGITDTQYF. The CDR3 DNA is TGTGCCAGCGGTCTCATCCAGGGCATCACAGATACGCAGTATTTT.